This T cell receptor beta chain was documented in a study of blood T cell repertoires in COVID-19. Method: immunoSEQ multiplex PCR; TCRdb's copy keeps in-frame clones and lacks some. This table holds over 120,000 clones, approximately 83% found once. The CDR3 has 15 amino acids. Germline assignment: CDR1 SGHRS and CDR2 YFSETQ. V lost 1 base, J lost 2 bases, and 9 bases lay in between. This clonotype was obtained from a middle-aged man who had recovered from COVID-19. Sample: PBMCs or T cells enriched from blood (not recorded which). The chain carries TRBV5-1 and TRBJ2-2; D ambiguous. CDR3: CASSLTITNTGELFF. As DNA, the CDR3 is TGCGCCAGCAGCTTGACTATTACCAACACCGGGGAGCTGTTTTTT.